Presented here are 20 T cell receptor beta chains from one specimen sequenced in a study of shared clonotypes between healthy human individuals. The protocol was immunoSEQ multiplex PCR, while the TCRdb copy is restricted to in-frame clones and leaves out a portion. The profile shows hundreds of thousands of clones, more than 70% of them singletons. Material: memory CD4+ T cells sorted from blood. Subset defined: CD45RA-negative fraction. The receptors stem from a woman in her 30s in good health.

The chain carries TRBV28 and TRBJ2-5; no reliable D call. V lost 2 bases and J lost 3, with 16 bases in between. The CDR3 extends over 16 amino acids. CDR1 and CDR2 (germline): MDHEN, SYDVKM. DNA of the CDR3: TGTGCCAGCAGTTTAACTAAGGGTAGGACGAAAGAGACCCAGTACTTC. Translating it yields CASSLTKGRTKETQYF.

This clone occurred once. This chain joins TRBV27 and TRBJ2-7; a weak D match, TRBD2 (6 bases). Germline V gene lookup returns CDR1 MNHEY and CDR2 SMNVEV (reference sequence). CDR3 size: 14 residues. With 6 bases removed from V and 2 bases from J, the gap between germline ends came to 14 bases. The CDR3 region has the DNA TGTGCCAGCAGGCTGGCCGGGAGTACCTACGAGCAGTACTTC. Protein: CASRLAGSTYEQYF.

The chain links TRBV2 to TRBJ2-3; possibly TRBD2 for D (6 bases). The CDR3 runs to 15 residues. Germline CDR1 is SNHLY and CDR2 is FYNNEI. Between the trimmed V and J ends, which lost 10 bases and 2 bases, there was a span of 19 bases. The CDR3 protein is CATGRSSGNTDTQYF. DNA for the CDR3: TGTGCCACCGGAAGGAGTAGCGGAAACACAGATACGCAGTATTTT. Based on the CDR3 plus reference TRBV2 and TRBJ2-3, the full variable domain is EPEVTQTPSHQVTQMGQEVILRCVPISNHLYFYWYRQILGQKVEFLVSFYNNEISEKSEIFDDQFSVERPDGSNFTLKIRSTKLEDSAMYFCATGRSSGNTDTQYFGPGTRLTVL.

This chain's CDR3 is CASSLPAPPRTQYF. Written as DNA, the CDR3 is TGTGCCAGCAGCCTACCGGCCCCACCGAGGACCCAGTACTTC. V usage is TRBV11-1 and J usage is TRBJ2-5; D is ambiguous. This CDR3 has 14 amino acids. With 5 bases removed from V and 7 bases from J, the gap between germline ends came to 17 bases. Germline-derived CDR1 and CDR2 are SGHAT and FQDESV (reference sequence). The entire variable domain, with the rest obtained from reference TRBV11-1 and TRBJ2-5, is as follows: EAEVAQSPRYKITEKSQAVAFWCDPISGHATLYWYRQILGQGPELLVQFQDESVVDDSQLPKDRFSAERLKGVDSTLKIQPAELGDSAMYLCASSLPAPPRTQYFGPGTRLLVL.

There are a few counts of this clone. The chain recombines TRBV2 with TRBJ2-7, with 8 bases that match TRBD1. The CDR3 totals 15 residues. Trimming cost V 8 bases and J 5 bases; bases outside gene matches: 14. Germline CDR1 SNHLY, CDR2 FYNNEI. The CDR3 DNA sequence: TGTGCCAGCGGATCAAGACAGGGGACTCGTAACGAGCAGTACTTC. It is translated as CASGSRQGTRNEQYF.

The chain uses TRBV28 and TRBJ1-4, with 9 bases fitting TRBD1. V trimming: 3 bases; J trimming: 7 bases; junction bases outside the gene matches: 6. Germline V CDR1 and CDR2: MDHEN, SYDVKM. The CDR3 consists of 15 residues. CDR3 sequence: CASSFVGQGVEKLFF. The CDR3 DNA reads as TGTGCCAGCAGTTTCGTGGGACAGGGAGTTGAAAAACTGTTTTTT.

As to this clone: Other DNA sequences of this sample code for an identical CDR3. Here the CDR3 reads CASSGLYNEQFF. DNA of the CDR3: TGTGCCAGCAGCGGCTTATACAATGAGCAGTTCTTC. This chain links TRBV2 with TRBJ2-1; no clear D gene. V was clipped by 6 bases and J by 4 bases, with 7 bases between them. Germline V gene lookup returns CDR1 SNHLY and CDR2 FYNNEI. CDR3 length: 12 residues.

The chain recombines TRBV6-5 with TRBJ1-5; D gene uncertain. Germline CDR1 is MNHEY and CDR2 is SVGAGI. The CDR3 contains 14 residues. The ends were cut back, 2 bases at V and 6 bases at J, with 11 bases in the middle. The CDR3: CASSYDKLSQPQHF. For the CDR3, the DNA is TGTGCCAGCAGTTACGACAAACTAAGTCAGCCCCAGCATTTT.

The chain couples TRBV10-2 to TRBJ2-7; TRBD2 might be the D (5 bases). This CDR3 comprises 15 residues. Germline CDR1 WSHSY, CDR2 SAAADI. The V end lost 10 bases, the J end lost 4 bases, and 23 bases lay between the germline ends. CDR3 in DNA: TGCGCCACCTCGCCGTACCTGGGGAGCGGATACGAGCAGTACTTC. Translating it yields CATSPYLGSGYEQYF.

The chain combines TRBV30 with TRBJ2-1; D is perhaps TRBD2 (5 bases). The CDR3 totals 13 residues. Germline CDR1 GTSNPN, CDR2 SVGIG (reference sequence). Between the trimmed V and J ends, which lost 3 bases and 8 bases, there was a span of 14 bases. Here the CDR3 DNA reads TGTGCCTGGAGCCTCCGGGATATGGATGAGCAGTTCTTC. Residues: CAWSLRDMDEQFF.

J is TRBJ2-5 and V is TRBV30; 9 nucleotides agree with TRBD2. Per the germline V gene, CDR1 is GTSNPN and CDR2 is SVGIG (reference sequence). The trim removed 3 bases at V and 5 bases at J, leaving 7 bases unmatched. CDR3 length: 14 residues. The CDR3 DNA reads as TGTGCCTGGAGGGGGATAGCGGGAGCGGAGACCCAGTACTTC. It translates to CAWRGIAGAETQYF.

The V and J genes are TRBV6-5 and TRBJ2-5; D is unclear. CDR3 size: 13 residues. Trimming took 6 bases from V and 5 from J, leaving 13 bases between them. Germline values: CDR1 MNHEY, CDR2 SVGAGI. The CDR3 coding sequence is TGTGCCAGCAGCCTCGACCAGATGGAGACCCAGTACTTC. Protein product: CASSLDQMETQYF.

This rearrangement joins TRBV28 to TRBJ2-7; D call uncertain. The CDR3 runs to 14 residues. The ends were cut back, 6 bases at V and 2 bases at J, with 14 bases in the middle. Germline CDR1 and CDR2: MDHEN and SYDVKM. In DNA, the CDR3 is TGTGCCAGCAGACCCGAGGCAGGACCCTACGAGCAGTACTTC. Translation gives CASRPEAGPYEQYF.

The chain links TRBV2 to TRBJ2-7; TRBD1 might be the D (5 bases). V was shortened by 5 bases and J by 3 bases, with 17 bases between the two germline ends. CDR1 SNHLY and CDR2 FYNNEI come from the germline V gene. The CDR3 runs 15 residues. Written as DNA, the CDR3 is TGTGCCAGCAGTAGGATAGACAGCCAAGACTACGAGCAGTACTTC. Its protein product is CASSRIDSQDYEQYF. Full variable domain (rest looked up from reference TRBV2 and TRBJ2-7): EPEVTQTPSHQVTQMGQEVILRCVPISNHLYFYWYRQILGQKVEFLVSFYNNEISEKSEIFDDQFSVERPDGSNFTLKIRSTKLEDSAMYFCASSRIDSQDYEQYFGPGTRLTVT.

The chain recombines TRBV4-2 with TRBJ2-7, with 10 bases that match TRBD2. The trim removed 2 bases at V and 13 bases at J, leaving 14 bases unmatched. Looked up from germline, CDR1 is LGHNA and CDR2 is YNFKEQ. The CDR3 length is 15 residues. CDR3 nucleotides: TGTGCCAGCAGCCAAAACGGACTAGCGGAAGGGCTGAAATACTTC. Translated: CASSQNGLAEGLKYF.

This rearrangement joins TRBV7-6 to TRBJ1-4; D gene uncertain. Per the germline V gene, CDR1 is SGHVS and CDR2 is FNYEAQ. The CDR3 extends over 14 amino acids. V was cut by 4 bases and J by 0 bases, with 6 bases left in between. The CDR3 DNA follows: TGTGCCAGCAGCTCATTTTCAACTAATGAAAAACTGTTTTTT. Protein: CASSSFSTNEKLFF.

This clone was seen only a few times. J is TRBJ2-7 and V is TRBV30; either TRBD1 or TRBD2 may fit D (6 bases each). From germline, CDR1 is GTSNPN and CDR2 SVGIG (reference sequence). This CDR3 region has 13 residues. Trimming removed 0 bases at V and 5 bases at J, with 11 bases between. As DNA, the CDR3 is TGTGCCTGGAGTGTTACAGGGAGGAACGAGCAGTACTTC. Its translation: CAWSVTGRNEQYF.

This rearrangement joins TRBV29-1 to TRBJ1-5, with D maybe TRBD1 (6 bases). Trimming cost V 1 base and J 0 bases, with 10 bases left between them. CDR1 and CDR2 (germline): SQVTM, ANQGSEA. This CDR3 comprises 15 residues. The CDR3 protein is CSVEVEGGSNQPQHF. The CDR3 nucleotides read TGCAGCGTTGAAGTAGAAGGGGGTAGCAATCAGCCCCAGCATTTT. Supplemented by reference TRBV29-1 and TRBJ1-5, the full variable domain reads SAVISQKPSRDICQRGTSLTIQCQVDSQVTMMFWYRQQPGQSLTLIATANQGSEATYESGFVIDKFPISRPNLTFSTLTVSNMSPEDSSIYLCSVEVEGGSNQPQHFGDGTRLSIL.

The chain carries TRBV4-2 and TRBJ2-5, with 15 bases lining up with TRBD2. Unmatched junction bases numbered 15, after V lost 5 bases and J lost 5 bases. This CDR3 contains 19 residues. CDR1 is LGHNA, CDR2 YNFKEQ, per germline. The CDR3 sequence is CASSSGAGLAGGQGETQYF. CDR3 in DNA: TGTGCCAGCAGCTCAGGCGCGGGACTAGCGGGAGGCCAGGGGGAGACCCAGTACTTC.

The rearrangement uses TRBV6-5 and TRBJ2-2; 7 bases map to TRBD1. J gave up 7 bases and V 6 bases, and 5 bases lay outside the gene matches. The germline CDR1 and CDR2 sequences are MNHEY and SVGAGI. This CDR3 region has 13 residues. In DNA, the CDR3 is TGTGCCAGCAGGAGGGGGCTAGGCGGGGAGCTGTTTTTT. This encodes CASRRGLGGELFF.